Following are 27 T cell receptor beta chains from one sample sequenced in a study of blood T cell repertoires in COVID-19. TCRdb's table, derived via immunoSEQ multiplex PCR, lists solely in-frame clones and lacks some. This sample has about 320,000 clones, with just under 90% found just once. The sample was peripheral blood. Every receptor here comes from a woman between 25 and 40 years old with COVID-19, enrolled during active disease.

This rearrangement joins TRBV11-2 to TRBJ1-3, with 7 positions matching TRBD1. V was clipped by 0 bases and J by 3 bases; unmatched bases: 2. The germline V gene has CDR1 SGHAT and CDR2 FQNNGV. The CDR3 totals 15 residues. CDR3 protein: CASSLEAGGGNTIYF. The CDR3, as DNA: TGTGCCAGCAGCTTAGAGGCAGGGGGTGGAAACACCATATATTTT.

CDR3: CAWSEPTPDRGFRVFEKLFF. The CDR3 DNA reads TGTGCCTGGAGTGAACCAACTCCGGACAGGGGGTTTCGGGTTTTTGAAAAACTGTTTTTT. This sequence joins TRBV30 and TRBJ1-4, with 10 bases fitting TRBD1. CDR3 length: 20 residues. Losses at the gene ends were 1 base for V and 7 bases for J; bases not matched to a gene: 21. The germline V gene has CDR1 GTSNPN and CDR2 SVGIG (reference sequence).

CDR3: CASSIDQETYEQYF. The CDR3 DNA follows: TGTGCCAGTAGTATAGATCAGGAAACCTACGAGCAGTACTTC. The V gene is TRBV19, the J gene TRBJ2-7; D remains unclear. Looked up from germline, CDR1 is LNHDA and CDR2 is SQIVND (reference sequence). V was trimmed by 0 bases and J by 2 bases, leaving 8 bases between them. CDR3 length equals 14 residues.

The chain carries TRBV18 and TRBJ1-2; no clear D. Germline values: CDR1 KGHSH, CDR2 LQKENI. Trimming took 3 bases from V and 7 from J, leaving 12 bases between them. The length of the CDR3 is 13 residues. CDR3 loop: CASSPNSLVGYTF. The CDR3 coding sequence is TGTGCCAGCTCACCCAACAGCCTCGTTGGCTACACCTTC.

The chain is built from TRBV6-5 and TRBJ2-7; a weak D match, TRBD2 (5 bases). Germline values: CDR1 MNHEY, CDR2 SVGAGI. The length of the CDR3 is 12 residues. With 6 bases removed from V and 5 bases from J, the gap between germline ends came to 11 bases. CDR3 residues: CASSSPGNEQYF. In DNA, the CDR3 is TGTGCCAGCAGCTCCCCGGGGAACGAGCAGTACTTC.

This chain links TRBV5-5 with TRBJ1-5; D ambiguous. Germline loops: CDR1 SGHKS, CDR2 YYEKEE (reference sequence). The CDR3 is 14 amino acids. Trimming cost V 0 bases and J 5 bases, with 9 bases left between them. In nucleotides, the CDR3 is TGTGCCAGCAGCTTGGGGGCAGGTCATCAGCCCCAGCATTTT. This translates into CASSLGAGHQPQHF.

The rearrangement links TRBV7-2 to TRBJ1-5; unclear D gene. The CDR3 consists of 15 residues. CDR1 and CDR2 from the germline V gene are SGHTA and FQGNSA. V shed 5 bases and J shed 1 base, with 12 bases lying between them. The CDR3 sequence is CASSQGGLSNQPQHF. Written as DNA, the CDR3 is TGTGCCAGCAGCCAAGGAGGCCTGAGCAATCAGCCCCAGCATTTT.

The V call is TRBV28, the J call TRBJ2-7, with 7 bases fitting TRBD1. Germline-derived CDR1 and CDR2 are MDHEN and SYDVKM. The CDR3 spans 17 residues. V trimming: 6 bases; J trimming: 2 bases; junction bases outside the gene matches: 16. The CDR3 loop reads CASSPSTGRRKPYEQYF. In DNA form, the CDR3 reads TGTGCCAGCAGCCCATCGACAGGGCGGAGGAAACCCTACGAGCAGTACTTC.

This clone was picked up a small number of times. The genes are TRBV18 and TRBJ1-6; weak D call: TRBD1 (6 bases). The CDR3 totals 14 residues. Trimming removed 2 bases from V and 8 bases from J, with 10 bases in between. Germline V lookup: CDR1 KGHSH, CDR2 LQKENI. The CDR3 is CASSPGGAYSPLHF. The CDR3 DNA is TGTGCCAGCTCACCAGGGGGCGCTTATTCACCCCTCCACTTT.

The V and J genes are TRBV5-1 and TRBJ2-3; D remains unclear. The CDR3 consists of 14 residues. Germline values: CDR1 SGHRS, CDR2 YFSETQ. The V end was cut by 4 bases, the J end by 2 bases, with 11 bases between. The DNA of the CDR3 is TGCGCCAGCAGCACGGAGAGAATCACAGATACGCAGTATTTT. Protein product: CASSTERITDTQYF.

The rearrangement uses TRBV29-1 and TRBJ2-1; TRBD1 might be the D (6 bases). V shed 7 bases and J shed 10 bases, with 11 bases lying between them. This CDR3 spans 10 amino acids. Germline lookup yields CDR1 SQVTM and CDR2 ANQGSEA. CDR3 residues: CSAEDSEQFF. Written as DNA, the CDR3 is TGCAGCGCTGAGGACAGCGAGCAGTTCTTC.

V usage is TRBV6-5 and J usage is TRBJ1-1; the D gene is possibly TRBD1 (5 bases). Between the trimmed V and J ends, which lost 11 bases and 2 bases, there was a span of 9 bases. The length of the CDR3 is 11 residues. The germline V gene encodes CDR1 MNHEY and CDR2 SVGAGI. The CDR3 region is CALQGNTEAFF. As DNA, the CDR3 is TGTGCCCTCCAGGGAAACACTGAAGCTTTCTTT.

CDR3 DNA: TGTGCCAGCAGTCCCGACAGGTCCTACGAGCAGTACTTC. Translation gives CASSPDRSYEQYF. The rearrangement uses TRBV27 and TRBJ2-7, with D possibly TRBD1 on 6 matching bases. Germline V gene data show CDR1 as MNHEY and CDR2 as SMNVEV (reference sequence). The CDR3 loop spans 13 amino acids. V was clipped by 5 bases and J by 1 base, with 9 bases between them.

The chain employs TRBV5-1 and TRBJ2-7, with 7 bases identical to TRBD2. CDR1 and CDR2 (germline): SGHRS, YFSETQ. Trimming at V came to 0 bases and at J to 1 base, leaving 4 bases not matched to a gene. The CDR3 sequence is 15 residues long. This chain's CDR3 is CASSLGTSESYEQYF. CDR3 nucleotides: TGCGCCAGCAGCTTGGGAACTAGCGAGTCCTACGAGCAGTACTTC.

The rearrangement uses TRBV5-1 and TRBJ1-2; the D is unclear. Germline V gene lookup returns CDR1 SGHRS and CDR2 YFSETQ. The CDR3 contains 14 residues. V lost 0 bases to trimming and J lost 4 bases, with 10 bases between them. For the CDR3, the DNA is TGCGCCAGCAGCTTGGCACCGCAAGCCTATGGCTACACCTTC. The encoded protein is CASSLAPQAYGYTF.

The chain links TRBV10-3 to TRBJ2-7; 8 positions agree with TRBD2. This CDR3 has 13 residues. V shed 11 bases and J 5 bases; nucleotides not matched to a gene: 11. Germline loops: CDR1 ENHRY, CDR2 SYGVKD. This CDR3 reads CAPGGGRGNEQYF. DNA of the CDR3: TGTGCCCCCGGGGGGGGGAGGGGTAACGAGCAGTACTTC.

Written as DNA, the CDR3 is TGCGCCAGCAGCCAAGCGGGGGGGCGCACCGGGGAGCTGTTTTTT. As protein: CASSQAGGRTGELFF. V and J are TRBV4-1 and TRBJ2-2, with 8 bases matching TRBD2. The CDR3 sequence is 15 residues long. Germline CDR1 MGHRA, CDR2 YSYEKL. After removal of 1 base from V and 4 bases from J, the junction contained 2 bases not matched to a gene.

V is TRBV2 and J is TRBJ1-6; 10 positions match TRBD1. V dropped 9 bases and J dropped 10; count of bases not matched to a gene: 6. This CDR3 contains 13 residues. CDR1 SNHLY and CDR2 FYNNEI come from the germline V gene. The CDR3 region has the DNA TGTGCCAGTTCCGGGACAGGGGAATCACCCCTCCACTTT. It codes for CASSGTGESPLHF.

The genes are TRBV5-6 and TRBJ1-1, with TRBD1 matching 11 bases. The ends lost 3 bases at V and 1 base at J; junction bases unmatched: 5. CDR1 is SGHDT, CDR2 YYEEEE, per germline. This CDR3 comprises 16 residues. CDR3 nucleotide sequence: TGTGCCAGCAGCTCTATGGGGACAGGGGGGAACACTGAAGCTTTCTTT. Translation gives CASSSMGTGGNTEAFF.

The chain carries TRBV7-9 and TRBJ2-7; 12 bases are shared with TRBD1. The junction had 5 bases not matched to a gene; V was cut back by 6 bases and J by 5 bases. CDR1 SEHNR and CDR2 FQNEAQ come from the germline V gene (reference sequence). CDR3 length: 14 residues. The CDR3 region has the DNA TGTGCCAGCAGTACGGGACAGGGGGCGAACGAGCAGTACTTC. Its protein is CASSTGQGANEQYF.

The J gene is TRBJ1-5, the V gene TRBV5-1; D not resolved. The CDR3 covers 13 residues. Germline CDR1 is SGHRS and CDR2 is YFSETQ. V lost 1 base to trimming and J lost 7 bases, with 9 bases between them. The CDR3 sequence: CASSLQVGQPQHF. CDR3 in DNA: TGCGCCAGCAGCTTGCAGGTGGGCCAGCCCCAGCATTTT.

This chain connects TRBV2 to TRBJ1-1; TRBD1 matches at 9 bases. J lost 0 bases, V lost 11 bases, and 13 bases had no gene match. The CDR3 loop spans 16 amino acids. The V gene's germline CDR1 is SNHLY and CDR2 FYNNEI. The CDR3 region is CACSGQGIAMNTEAFF. The CDR3, as DNA: TGTGCCTGCTCGGGACAGGGTATCGCAATGAACACTGAAGCTTTCTTT. Looking up the rest from reference TRBV2 and TRBJ1-1 gives the full variable domain: EPEVTQTPSHQVTQMGQEVILRCVPISNHLYFYWYRQILGQKVEFLVSFYNNEISEKSEIFDDQFSVERPDGSNFTLKIRSTKLEDSAMYFCACSGQGIAMNTEAFFGQGTRLTVV.

The V gene is TRBV15, the J gene TRBJ1-6; D is unresolved. The CDR3 runs 16 residues. V lost 3 bases to trimming and J lost 9 bases, with 18 bases between them. Germline V gene sequence: CDR1 LNHNV, CDR2 YYDKDF (reference sequence). As DNA, the CDR3 is TGTGCCACCAGCAGCCTTCCCGCGGCGGCTCCTTCACCCCTCCACTTT. Its translation: CATSSLPAAAPSPLHF. Together with reference TRBV15 and TRBJ1-6, the CDR3 gives the full variable domain: DAMVIQNPRYQVTQFGKPVTLSCSQTLNHNVMYWYQQKSSQAPKLLFHYYDKDFNNEADTPDNFQSRRPNTSFCFLDIRSPGLGDTAMYLCATSSLPAAAPSPLHFGNGTRLTVT.

DNA for the CDR3: TGCGCCAGCAGCTTGCCCAGACATACCGGGGAGCTGTTTTTT. It specifies CASSLPRHTGELFF. The chain carries TRBV5-1 and TRBJ2-2; no reliable D call. From germline, CDR1 is SGHRS and CDR2 YFSETQ. The CDR3 covers 14 residues. V was pared by 1 base and J by 5 bases, with 9 bases between.

The CDR3 DNA follows: TGTGCCAGCAGCCCCTTCACTAGCACAGATACGCAGTATTTT. It translates to CASSPFTSTDTQYF. This chain joins TRBV5-4 and TRBJ2-3; D gene ambiguous. CDR3 length: 14 residues. Germline V gives CDR1 SGHNT, CDR2 YYREEE (reference sequence). The germline V and J ends were trimmed by 4 bases and 0 bases, with 9 bases remaining between them. Looking up the rest from reference TRBV5-4 and TRBJ2-3 gives the full variable domain: ETGVTQSPTHLIKTRGQQVTLRCSSQSGHNTVSWYQQALGQGPQFIFQYYREEENGRGNFPPRFSGLQFPNYSSELNVNALELDDSALYLCASSPFTSTDTQYFGPGTRLTVL.

This chain links TRBV19 with TRBJ2-1, with D hard to call. Germline CDR1 reads LNHDA; CDR2 reads SQIVND (reference sequence). Trimming pared 5 bases from V and 2 bases from J, leaving 4 bases between. The CDR3 consists of 12 residues. The CDR3: CASSLTYNEQFF. The CDR3 region has the DNA TGTGCCAGTAGTTTAACCTACAATGAGCAGTTCTTC.

For the CDR3, the DNA is TGTGCCAGCAGAATCCTAGAGCTTACCTATGGCTACACCTTC. This gives the protein CASRILELTYGYTF. V is TRBV6-5 and J is TRBJ1-2; D gene uncertain. The germline V gene has CDR1 MNHEY and CDR2 SVGAGI. V lost 6 bases and J lost 4, with 15 bases in between. This CDR3 has 14 residues.